This T cell receptor (beta chain) was identified during a study of identical twins. TCRdb re-called the 5' RACE reads with MiXCR, one entry per CDR3 protein. The sample yields hundreds of thousands of distinct CDR3 sequences, about 7.5% seen once. Findings and caveats of the study: Insertions ran lower in abundant cord blood beta clonotypes, though not in memory repertoires. Monozygotic twin pairs showed more out-of-frame TCR alpha sharing than models estimated.

In this sample, this clonotype turned up a few times. No antigen is known for it. The germline CDR1 and CDR2 sequences are SGHVS and FQNEAQ. The CDR3 extends over 16 amino acids. V was clipped by 5 bases and J by 9 bases; unmatched bases: 14. These records were also assigned to another study, of yellow fever vaccine responses in identical twins. This second study notes: A vaccine T cell response that seemed partly convergent and partly personalized was reported in twins.

This chain connects TRBV7-8 to TRBJ2-1; the match to TRBD1 covers 9 bases. The TCR originated in a woman aged 18-29 years in good health. Sample: memory (CD45RO+) T cells sorted from blood. CDR3 in DNA: TGTGCCAGCAGCGAGACTACAGGGGGCGGGGGAGCTGAGCAGTTCTTC. Translated: CASSETTGGGGAEQFF. Variable domain in full (rest from reference TRBV7-8 and TRBJ2-1): GAGVSQSPRYKVAKRGQDVALRCDPISGHVSLFWYQQALGQGPEFLTYFQNEAQLDKSGLPSDRFFAERPEGSVSTLKIQRTQQEDSAVYLCASSETTGGGGAEQFFGPGTRLTVL.